This TCR beta chain is from a study of beta chain features in type 1 diabetes. Germline assignment: CDR1 ENHRY and CDR2 SYGVKD. With 1 base removed from V and 2 bases from J, the gap between germline ends came to 5 bases. The CDR3 consists of 13 residues. This clone was seen only a few times. cDNA synthesis used the whole RNA isolate, giving expressed TCRB sequences. The data were produced by immunoSEQ multiplex PCR, yet TCRdb's version contains in-frame clones alone and is incomplete. The repertoire has some 360,000 clones, 15% to 20% of them found once; the top ten carry approximately 0.043%. The source of this sequence is a woman between 18 and 30 years old in good health. This chain links TRBV10-3 with TRBJ2-5; D gene unclear. The sequenced sample was naive CD4+ T cells from blood. The CDR3: CAISEFQQETQYF. The CDR3 nucleotides are TGTGCCATCAGTGAGTTCCAGCAAGAGACCCAGTACTTC.